The TCR beta chain described here comes from a study of blood T cell repertoires in COVID-19. Whole-study context: Nucleic acid was either cDNA or gDNA, and it came from T cells, B-cell-depleted T cells, or PBMCs.

Trimming removed 8 bases from V and 8 bases from J; junction bases left unmatched: 18. Germline V gene lookup returns CDR1 MNHEY and CDR2 SMNVEV (reference sequence). The CDR3 is 17 amino acids. Per the original methods: Nucleated cell number was recorded as an estimate derived from reference gene primer amplification. Profiled with immunoSEQ multiplex PCR; TCRdb holds only in-frame clones, not every one. The D gene and trimming were derived from the DNA, and the V and J assignments and clone size from that table. Counted here are about 160,000 clones, less than 85% occurring once; the ten biggest clones make up approximately 6.8%.

The receptor was derived from a woman between 35 and 50 years old with COVID-19, enrolled during active disease. The chain links TRBV27 to TRBJ2-1; 10 nucleotides align to TRBD2. Sequencing was done on a sample of peripheral blood. CDR3 in amino acids: CASAPSPASGSRDEQFF. DNA for the CDR3: TGTGCCAGCGCTCCCTCCCCGGCTAGCGGGAGTAGGGATGAGCAGTTCTTC.